These 10 T cell receptor beta chains originate from one sample sequenced in a study of OX40 agonist ivuxolimab in advanced cancers. This table comes from immunoSEQ multiplex PCR, and its TCRdb copy is limited to in-frame clones, with some not included. The sample consists of some 30,000 clones, 92% of them appearing once. Here the sequenced sample was CD4+ or CD8+ T cells sorted from blood, taken in a trial of the OX40 agonist ivuxolimab. These receptors originate from an adult with an advanced solid tumor such as melanoma, head and neck, liver or kidney cancer.

In nucleotides, the CDR3 is TGTGCCAGCAGTCCTGGACCGAACACTGAAGCTTTCTTT. Its translation: CASSPGPNTEAFF. This chain connects TRBV2 to TRBJ1-1; D not certain. Between the trimmed V and J ends, which lost 5 bases and 1 base, there was a span of 8 bases. Germline V gene sequence: CDR1 SNHLY, CDR2 FYNNEI. The CDR3 length is 13 residues.

V gene TRBV21-1 combines with J gene TRBJ1-3. TRBV21-1 is reported as a pseudogene. The CDR3 has 13 residues. The CDR3 here is CASSRIGDIGEYF. The CDR3 DNA reads as TGTGCCAGCAGCAGGATTGGGGATATCGGGGAATATTTT.

The chain uses TRBV19 and TRBJ2-1, with TRBD1 matching 7 bases. The CDR3 has 13 residues. Per germline, CDR1 LNHDA and CDR2 SQIVND (reference sequence). J gave up 9 bases and V 8 bases, and 10 bases lay outside the gene matches. In DNA form, the CDR3 reads TGTGCCAGTTCTAGGGGGCTGAAGGTTGAGCAGTTCTTC. Translating it yields CASSRGLKVEQFF.

The DNA for the CDR3 is TGTGCCAGTACCGGGACCACCGACGAGCAGTACTTC. This codes for CASTGTTDEQYF. This chain connects TRBV19 to TRBJ2-7; D may be TRBD1 or TRBD2 (5 bases each). V was trimmed by 7 bases and J by 5 bases, leaving 12 bases between them. CDR3 size: 12 residues. The germline gives CDR1 LNHDA, CDR2 SQIVND (reference sequence).

The V and J genes are TRBV5-4 and TRBJ2-3; D is perhaps TRBD2 (5 bases). Trimming pared 2 bases from V and 5 bases from J, leaving 9 bases between. Germline CDR1 SGHNT, CDR2 YYREEE (reference sequence). This CDR3 is 13 amino acids long. The CDR3 protein is CASSLRAGDTQYF. As DNA, the CDR3 is TGTGCCAGCAGCTTAAGGGCGGGAGATACGCAGTATTTT. The full variable domain, rest sourced from reference TRBV5-4 and TRBJ2-3, is ETGVTQSPTHLIKTRGQQVTLRCSSQSGHNTVSWYQQALGQGPQFIFQYYREEENGRGNFPPRFSGLQFPNYSSELNVNALELDDSALYLCASSLRAGDTQYFGPGTRLTVL.

The rearrangement joins TRBV27 to TRBJ2-7, with 8 bases identical to TRBD2. CDR3 length: 14 residues. In germline, CDR1 is MNHEY, CDR2 SMNVEV (reference sequence). Trimming at V came to 6 bases and at J to 5 bases, leaving 9 bases not matched to a gene. The CDR3 loop reads CASRGLAGDDEQYF. The CDR3 coding sequence is TGTGCCAGCAGAGGACTAGCCGGAGACGACGAGCAGTACTTC.

Judged by abundance, this clone is medium-sized. The rearrangement links TRBV6-5 to TRBJ1-4, with a weak D call TRBD1 (5 bases). Germline loops: CDR1 MNHEY, CDR2 SVGAGI. Trimming left V 0 bases short and J 12 bases short, with 11 bases between. There are 13 residues in the CDR3. CDR3 in DNA: TGTGCCAGCAGTTACTCGATACAGGCCGAACTGTTTTTT. This encodes CASSYSIQAELFF.

The chain links TRBV18 to TRBJ2-2, with TRBD2 as a possible D gene (5 bases). Germline V gene data show CDR1 as KGHSH and CDR2 as LQKENI. This CDR3 spans 16 amino acids. Deletions cut 1 base from V and 3 bases from J, with 12 bases between. The CDR3: CASSPRDSADTGELFF. For the CDR3, the DNA is TGTGCCAGCTCACCACGGGATAGCGCCGACACCGGGGAGCTGTTTTTT.

This clone has a single count. CDR3 nucleotide sequence: TGTGCCAGCTCGGGGACAGTCTCCTATGGCTACACCTTC. This translates into CASSGTVSYGYTF. This chain links TRBV18 with TRBJ1-2, with 7 bases identical to TRBD1. V lost 6 bases to trimming and J lost 4 bases; unmatched junction nucleotides: 5. This CDR3 contains 13 residues. Germline V gene sequence: CDR1 KGHSH, CDR2 LQKENI.

The CDR3 sequence is CASSYSDEQYF. The CDR3 coding sequence is TGTGCCAGCAGTTACTCGGACGAGCAGTACTTC. This chain connects TRBV6-5 to TRBJ2-7; D uncertain. The CDR3 extends over 11 amino acids. V was shortened by 0 bases and J by 5 bases, with 2 bases between the two germline ends. The V gene's germline CDR1 is MNHEY and CDR2 SVGAGI.